This TCR beta chain was sequenced for a study of T cell responses to AZD1222 COVID-19 vaccine. Study results and limitations: Variant regions that are unmutated are reportedly the target of nearly half of spike-specific TCRs. The donor group comprised mostly white British people and more females; the analysis possibly underestimated clonal diversity. Baseline serostatus was positive in only a handful of AZD1222 recipients.

Measured with immunoSEQ multiplex PCR; TCRdb has only the in-frame clones, and not every one. The sample has under 150,000 clones, about 79% seen once. Turning to this clone: Its target is not known.

CDR3 size: 15 residues. Trimming cost V 7 bases and J 1 base, with 16 bases left between them. Germline CDR1 MNHEY, CDR2 SVGAGI. Investigators merged groups given second doses at roughly 4 or roughly 12 weeks. This chain uses TRBV6-5 with TRBJ2-5; D uncertain. The receptor was derived from an adult who received the AZD1222 COVID-19 vaccine. The sequencing used peripheral blood, collected 28 days after the second AZD1222 dose. The CDR3 DNA reads as TGTGCCAGCACTTTTTCCCCGGGCATCCAAGAGACCCAGTACTTC. Its protein product is CASTFSPGIQETQYF.